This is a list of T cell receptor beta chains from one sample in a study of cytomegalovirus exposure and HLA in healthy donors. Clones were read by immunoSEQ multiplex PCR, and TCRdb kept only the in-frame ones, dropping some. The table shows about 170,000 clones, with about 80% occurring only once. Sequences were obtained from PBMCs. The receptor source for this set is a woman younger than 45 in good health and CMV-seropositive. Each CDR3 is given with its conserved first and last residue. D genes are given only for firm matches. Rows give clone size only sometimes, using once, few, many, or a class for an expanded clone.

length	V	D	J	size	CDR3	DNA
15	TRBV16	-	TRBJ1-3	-	CASSRSREGGNTIYF	TGTGCCAGCAGCCGAAGCAGGGAAGGTGGAAACACCATATATTTT
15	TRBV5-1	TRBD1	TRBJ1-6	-	CASSLGGQGDSPLHF	TGCGCCAGCAGCTTGGGGGGACAGGGGGATTCACCCCTCCACTTT
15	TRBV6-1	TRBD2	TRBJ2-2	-	CASSERTSGTGELFF	TGTGCCAGCAGTGAAAGGACTAGCGGCACCGGGGAGCTGTTTTTT
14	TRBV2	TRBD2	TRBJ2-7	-	CASSPGLGLTEQYF	TGTGCCAGCTCACCGGGACTAGGTCTGACTGAGCAGTACTTC
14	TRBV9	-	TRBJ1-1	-	CASSVQPGATEAFF	TGTGCCAGCAGCGTCCAACCAGGGGCCACTGAAGCTTTCTTT
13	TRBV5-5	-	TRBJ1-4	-	CASSQISVEKLFF	TGTGCCAGCAGTCAGATTTCCGTAGAAAAACTGTTTTTT
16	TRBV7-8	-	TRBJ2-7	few	CASSLRMGPLNYEQYF	TGTGCCAGCAGCTTAAGGATGGGCCCTTTAAACTACGAGCAGTACTTC
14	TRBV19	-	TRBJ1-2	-	CASSIRQPNYGYTF	TGTGCCAGTAGTATCAGACAGCCAAACTATGGCTACACCTTC
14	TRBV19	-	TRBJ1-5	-	CASRGSHSNQPQHF	TGTGCCAGCCGAGGCAGCCATAGCAATCAGCCCCAGCATTTT
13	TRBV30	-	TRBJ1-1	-	CAWSVRTSAEAFF	TGTGCCTGGAGTGTTCGGACATCGGCTGAAGCTTTCTTT
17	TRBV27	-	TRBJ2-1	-	CASSLGGGARQAGEQFF	TGTGCCAGCAGTCTCGGAGGGGGGGCCCGACAAGCCGGTGAGCAGTTCTTC
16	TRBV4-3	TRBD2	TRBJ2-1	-	CASSQEEREVDGEQFF	TGCGCCAGCAGCCAAGAGGAGCGGGAGGTCGACGGGGAGCAGTTCTTC
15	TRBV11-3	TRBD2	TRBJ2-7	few	CASSLKASGAYEQYF	TGTGCCAGCAGCTTAAAGGCTAGCGGAGCCTACGAGCAGTACTTC
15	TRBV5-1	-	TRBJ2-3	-	CASSPRLPGADTQYF	TGCGCCAGCAGCCCTAGACTCCCCGGTGCAGATACGCAGTATTTT